This paragraph covers one T cell receptor (beta chain) sequence. Its cognate antigen is unknown. Assay used: immunoSEQ multiplex PCR; TCRdb lists only in-frame clones, some missing. This table holds tens of thousands of clones, approximately 81% found once. CDR1 and CDR2 (germline): LNHDA, SQIVND (reference sequence). The CDR3 sequence is 13 residues long. V was trimmed by 7 bases and J by 6 bases, leaving 15 bases between them. In the ViraFEST assay, antigen-specific CD4+ clonotypes were identified by expansion after peptide-pool stimulation. Following 10 days of culture, CD4+ T cells were isolated. These data are taken from a study of vaccination effects on CD4 cells after COVID-19.

The sample was CD4+ T cells from PBMCs cultured with HCoV-229E spike peptides, taken before COVID-19 vaccination. This chain uses TRBV19 with TRBJ1-2; D remains unclear. This TCR was recovered from a human donor who received a COVID-19 vaccine. In nucleotides, the CDR3 is TGTGCCAGTACCGAGGGCAGGATAAATGGCTACACCTTC. It yields the protein CASTEGRINGYTF. Full variable domain (remainder filled in from reference TRBV19 and TRBJ1-2): DGGITQSPKYLFRKEGQNVTLSCEQNLNHDAMYWYRQDPGQGLRLIYYSQIVNDFQKGDIAEGYSVSREKKESFPLTVTSAQKNPTAFYLCASTEGRINGYTFGSGTRLTVV.